These 24 T cell receptor beta chains originate from one sample sequenced in a study of cytomegalovirus exposure and HLA in healthy donors. PCR amplification relied on 60 Vbeta primers (plus 13 Jbeta primers). Clones were sequenced by immunoSEQ multiplex PCR, and TCRdb holds only the in-frame ones, with some missing. The table includes more than 95,000 clones, more than 75% detected once. The sequenced sample was PBMCs. These TCRs come from a man aged 35-49 years in good health and CMV-seronegative.

The chain joins TRBV18 to TRBJ1-5, with a weak D call TRBD1 (6 bases). There are 13 residues in the CDR3. The germline gives CDR1 KGHSH, CDR2 LQKENI. Trimming took off 8 bases at V and 7 bases at J, with 15 bases between the two ends. In DNA, the CDR3 is TGTGCCAGCACTACAGGGTTGTCGCAGCCCCAGCATTTT. Translating it yields CASTTGLSQPQHF.

The DNA for the CDR3 is TGTGCCAGCTCACCACCGGGACAGGGACGGTCACCCCTCCACTTT. Amino acids: CASSPPGQGRSPLHF. The chain joins TRBV18 to TRBJ1-6, with 9 bases that match TRBD1. There are 15 residues in the CDR3. Germline-derived CDR1 and CDR2 are KGHSH and LQKENI. Germline trimming cut 0 bases from V and 10 bases from J; bases unmatched to any gene: 4.

A few counts support this clone. The rearrangement uses TRBV5-4 and TRBJ2-7; 9 positions agree with TRBD1. Germline V lookup: CDR1 SGHNT, CDR2 YYREEE (reference sequence). This CDR3 comprises 14 residues. The V and J ends lost 4 bases and 5 bases, in that order; junction bases with no gene match: 7. CDR3 residues: CASSRGTGNDEQYF. In nucleotides, the CDR3 is TGTGCCAGCAGCCGAGGGACAGGGAACGACGAGCAGTACTTC. The full variable domain, in which reference TRBV5-4 and TRBJ2-7 provide the parts outside the CDR3, is ETGVTQSPTHLIKTRGQQVTLRCSSQSGHNTVSWYQQALGQGPQFIFQYYREEENGRGNFPPRFSGLQFPNYSSELNVNALELDDSALYLCASSRGTGNDEQYFGPGTRLTVT.

This rearrangement joins TRBV9 to TRBJ2-1; D ambiguous. Trimming removed 0 bases from V and 8 bases from J, with 6 bases in between. CDR1 SGDLS and CDR2 YYNGEE come from the germline V gene. This CDR3 is built from 12 residues. The CDR3 protein is CASSVGLHEQFF. In DNA form, the CDR3 reads TGTGCCAGCAGCGTAGGTCTCCATGAGCAGTTCTTC.

This clone appeared a single time. The chain recombines TRBV7-9 with TRBJ1-1, with D perhaps matching TRBD1 (6 bases). The CDR3 is 12 amino acids. With 5 bases removed from V and 5 bases from J, the gap between germline ends came to 9 bases. Germline assignment: CDR1 SEHNR and CDR2 FQNEAQ (reference sequence). The CDR3 sequence is CASSAQGTEAFF. CDR3 sequence (DNA): TGTGCCAGCAGCGCACAGGGAACTGAAGCTTTCTTT.

The rearrangement uses TRBV11-2 and TRBJ2-7; D remains unclear. The CDR3 totals 13 residues. Germline loops: CDR1 SGHAT, CDR2 FQNNGV. The V gene lost 1 base and the J gene lost 3 bases, with 7 bases spanning the gap. The DNA of the CDR3 is TGTGCCAGCAGCTTAGCACAGAACTACGAGCAGTACTTC. This encodes CASSLAQNYEQYF.

This chain connects TRBV19 to TRBJ2-1, with 7 nucleotides matching TRBD2. The CDR3 is 12 residues long. Germline lookup yields CDR1 LNHDA and CDR2 SQIVND (reference sequence). V gave up 3 bases and J gave up 7 bases; unmatched junction bases: 0. CDR3 residues: CASSIGGNEQFF. The CDR3 DNA reads TGTGCCAGTAGTATCGGGGGGAATGAGCAGTTCTTC.

This clone has a handful of counts. The J gene is TRBJ1-1, the V gene TRBV6-6; TRBD1 is a possible D gene (5 bases). Trimming took off 2 bases at V and 8 bases at J, with 6 bases between the two ends. The CDR3 has 11 residues. Germline V gene lookup returns CDR1 MNHNY and CDR2 SVGAGI (reference sequence). CDR3 DNA sequence: TGTGCCAGCAGTTACGCAGGGGAAGCTTTCTTT. Amino acid sequence: CASSYAGEAFF.

The chain combines TRBV9 with TRBJ1-5; D is unresolved. Per germline, CDR1 SGDLS and CDR2 YYNGEE. CDR3 length: 15 amino acids. V lost 0 bases, J lost 8 bases, and 15 bases lay in between. In DNA, the CDR3 is TGTGCCAGCAGCGTAGGATCTCGTGGCGAGGAGCCCCAGCATTTT. This encodes CASSVGSRGEEPQHF.

This clone showed up just once. This chain connects TRBV6-6 to TRBJ2-1; 11 bases line up with TRBD2. The CDR3 contains 13 residues. The germline CDR1 and CDR2 sequences are MNHNY and SVGAGI (reference sequence). Losses at the gene ends were 11 bases for V and 7 bases for J; bases not matched to a gene: 7. DNA for the CDR3: TGTGCCTCCTTTAGCGGGGGGGCAAATGAGCAGTTCTTC. As protein: CASFSGGANEQFF.

This chain's CDR3 is CASNELRGKRTEAFF. In DNA form, the CDR3 reads TGTGCCAGCAACGAACTCAGGGGAAAGCGGACTGAAGCTTTCTTT. This rearrangement joins TRBV27 to TRBJ1-1; a possible D gene is TRBD1 (6 bases). CDR3 size: 15 residues. Deletions cut 7 bases from V and 5 bases from J, with 20 bases between. Germline values: CDR1 MNHEY, CDR2 SMNVEV (reference sequence).

J is TRBJ2-5 and V is TRBV23-1; 10 bases map to TRBD1. TRBV23-1 is identified as an open reading frame with a role that is uncertain. The V segment lost 4 bases and the J segment 1 base; nucleotides outside the gene matches: 6. The length of the CDR3 is 16 residues. The CDR3 here is CASSLQGQGTQETQYF. The DNA of the CDR3 is TGCGCCAGCAGTCTTCAGGGACAGGGGACCCAAGAGACCCAGTACTTC.

The chain is built from TRBV5-1 and TRBJ1-1; TRBD1 aligns across 7 bases. CDR1 and CDR2 from the germline V gene are SGHRS and YFSETQ. Unmatched junction bases numbered 0, after V lost 0 bases and J lost 1 base. The CDR3 totals 14 residues. The CDR3 here is CASSLGDRNTEAFF. In DNA, the CDR3 is TGCGCCAGCAGCTTGGGGGACAGGAACACTGAAGCTTTCTTT.

This clone was counted between two and nine times. The J gene is TRBJ2-1, the V gene TRBV12-5; TRBD2 agrees at 11 bases. Looked up from germline, CDR1 is LGHNT and CDR2 is FRNRAP. The CDR3 covers 16 residues. V was pared by 6 bases and J by 4 bases, with 8 bases of the junction left unmatched. CDR3: CASGQIAGGLYNEQFF. CDR3 nucleotides: TGTGCTAGTGGACAGATAGCGGGGGGGCTTTACAATGAGCAGTTCTTC. Full variable domain (remainder filled in from reference TRBV12-5 and TRBJ2-1): DARVTQTPRHKVTEMGQEVTMRCQPILGHNTVFWYRQTMMQGLELLAYFRNRAPLDDSGMPKDRFSAEMPDATLATLKIQPSEPRDSAVYFCASGQIAGGLYNEQFFGPGTRLTVL.

This clone occurred a few times. The genes are TRBV5-1 and TRBJ2-4; a weak D match, TRBD1 (5 bases). The CDR3 has 14 residues. The V end was cut by 0 bases, the J end by 5 bases, with 9 bases between. Germline CDR1 is SGHRS and CDR2 is YFSETQ. The CDR3 DNA sequence: TGCGCCAGCAGCTTGGCTACCAGGGAAAACATTCAGTACTTC. Protein: CASSLATRENIQYF.

V is TRBV7-2 and J is TRBJ2-2, with D possibly matching TRBD1 (5 bases). Per the germline V gene, CDR1 is SGHTA and CDR2 is FQGNSA. This CDR3 region has 16 residues. Trimming removed 1 base at V and 5 bases at J, with 14 bases between. The CDR3 spells CASSLVSTVRTGELFF. CDR3 coding DNA: TGTGCCAGCAGCTTAGTATCGACAGTTCGGACCGGGGAGCTGTTTTTT.

The V and J genes are TRBV6-5 and TRBJ2-1; TRBD1 agrees at 7 bases. Germline CDR1 is MNHEY and CDR2 is SVGAGI. V lost 5 bases and J lost 9; bases outside the gene matches: 7. This CDR3 comprises 13 residues. The CDR3 is CASSRQGESEQFF. CDR3 nucleotide sequence: TGTGCCAGCAGTAGGCAGGGGGAGAGTGAGCAGTTCTTC.

This clone occurred a few times. The V call is TRBV5-6, the J call TRBJ2-3; 9 bases line up with TRBD2. The CDR3 is made up of 16 amino acids. Germline values: CDR1 SGHDT, CDR2 YYEEEE. After removal of 0 bases from V and 4 bases from J, the junction contained 6 bases not matched to a gene. This CDR3 reads CASSLVAGGSSDTQYF. CDR3 nucleotides: TGTGCCAGCAGCTTGGTGGCGGGGGGGAGCTCAGATACGCAGTATTTT.

The J gene is TRBJ2-1, the V gene TRBV7-3, with 13 nucleotides matching TRBD2. Germline CDR1 is SGHTA and CDR2 is FQGTGA. The CDR3 runs 19 residues. V was clipped by 0 bases and J by 1 base; unmatched bases: 6. CDR3 nucleotide sequence: TGTGCCAGCAGCTTAACGGGACTAGCGGGGCCTAAATCCTACAATGAGCAGTTCTTC. Translation gives CASSLTGLAGPKSYNEQFF.

As DNA, the CDR3 is TGCGCCAGCAGCCAAGATTGGAGGGCGAGGGAGACCCAGTACTTC. It is translated as CASSQDWRARETQYF. This sequence joins TRBV4-3 and TRBJ2-5, with D perhaps matching TRBD2 (6 bases). The V end lost 0 bases, the J end lost 5 bases, and 13 bases lay between the germline ends. CDR1 and CDR2 (germline): LGHNA, YSLEER. CDR3 length: 15 amino acids.

V and J are TRBV18 and TRBJ1-3, with D uncertain. V shed 0 bases and J shed 1 base, with 10 bases lying between them. Germline-derived CDR1 and CDR2 are KGHSH and LQKENI. The CDR3 has 16 amino acids. The CDR3 protein is CASSPPNLRSGNTIYF. In DNA, the CDR3 is TGTGCCAGCTCACCACCAAATTTGAGGTCTGGAAACACCATATATTTT.

J is TRBJ1-5 and V is TRBV10-3; D not certain. CDR3 length: 13 residues. The V end lost 6 bases, the J end lost 3 bases, and 9 bases lay between the germline ends. Germline lookup yields CDR1 ENHRY and CDR2 SYGVKD. As DNA, the CDR3 is TGTGCCATCAGGCGGGATATCAATCAGCCCCAGCATTTT. It yields the protein CAIRRDINQPQHF.

The chain combines TRBV15 with TRBJ2-2; D not resolved. Deletions cut 1 base from V and 7 bases from J, with 10 bases between. CDR1 and CDR2 (germline): LNHNV, YYDKDF (reference sequence). The CDR3 contains 14 residues. CDR3 region: CATSRAGSGGELFF. The CDR3 DNA reads as TGTGCCACCAGCAGAGCCGGGTCGGGCGGGGAGCTGTTTTTT.

The chain combines TRBV12-5 with TRBJ1-1; 7 bases are a match to TRBD1. CDR3 length: 12 residues. Trimming took 8 bases from V and 6 from J; bases not matched to a gene: 6. Looked up from germline, CDR1 is LGHNT and CDR2 is FRNRAP. In DNA form, the CDR3 reads TGTGCTAGTTCGACAGGGTTGGCTGAAGCTTTCTTT. Its protein is CASSTGLAEAFF. Supplemented by reference TRBV12-5 and TRBJ1-1, the full variable domain reads DARVTQTPRHKVTEMGQEVTMRCQPILGHNTVFWYRQTMMQGLELLAYFRNRAPLDDSGMPKDRFSAEMPDATLATLKIQPSEPRDSAVYFCASSTGLAEAFFGQGTRLTVV.